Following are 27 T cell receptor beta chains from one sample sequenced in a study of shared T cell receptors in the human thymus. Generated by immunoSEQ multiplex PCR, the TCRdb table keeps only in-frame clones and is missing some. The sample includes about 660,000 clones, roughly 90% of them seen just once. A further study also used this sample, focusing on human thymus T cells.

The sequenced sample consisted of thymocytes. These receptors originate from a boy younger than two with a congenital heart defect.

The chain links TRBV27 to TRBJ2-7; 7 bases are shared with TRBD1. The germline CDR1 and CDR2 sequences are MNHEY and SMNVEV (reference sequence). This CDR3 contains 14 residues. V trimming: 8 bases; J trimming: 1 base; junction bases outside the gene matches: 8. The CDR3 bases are TGTGCCAGCGGCAGACAGGGTTTATCCTACGAGCAGTACTTC. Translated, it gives CASGRQGLSYEQYF.

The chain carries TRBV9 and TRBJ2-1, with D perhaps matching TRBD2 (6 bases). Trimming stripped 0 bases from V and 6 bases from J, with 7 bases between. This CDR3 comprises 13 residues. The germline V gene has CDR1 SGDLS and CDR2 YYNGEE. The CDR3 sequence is CASSVGDFNEQFF. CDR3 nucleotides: TGTGCCAGCAGCGTAGGGGACTTCAATGAGCAGTTCTTC.

CDR3 region: CASSLAGQSNQPQHF. The DNA for the CDR3 is TGTGCCAGCAGCTTAGCCGGACAAAGCAATCAGCCCCAGCATTTT. The chain recombines TRBV7-9 with TRBJ1-5; maybe TRBD1 (5 bases). Trimming shortened V by 0 bases and J by 1 base, and 7 bases separated the two germline ends. Germline loops: CDR1 SEHNR, CDR2 FQNEAQ (reference sequence). The CDR3 runs 15 residues.

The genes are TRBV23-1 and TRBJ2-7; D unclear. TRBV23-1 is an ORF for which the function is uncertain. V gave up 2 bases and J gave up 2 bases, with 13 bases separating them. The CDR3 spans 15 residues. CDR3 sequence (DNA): TGCGCCAGCAGTCAAGCCGAGAAGATTACCTACGAGCAGTACTTC. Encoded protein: CASSQAEKITYEQYF.

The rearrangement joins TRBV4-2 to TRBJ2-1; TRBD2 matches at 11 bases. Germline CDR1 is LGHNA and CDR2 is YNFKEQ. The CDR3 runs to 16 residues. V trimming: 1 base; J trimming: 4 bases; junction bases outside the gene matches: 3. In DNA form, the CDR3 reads TGTGCCAGCAGCCAAGGGGGGACTAGCGGATACAATGAGCAGTTCTTC. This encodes CASSQGGTSGYNEQFF.

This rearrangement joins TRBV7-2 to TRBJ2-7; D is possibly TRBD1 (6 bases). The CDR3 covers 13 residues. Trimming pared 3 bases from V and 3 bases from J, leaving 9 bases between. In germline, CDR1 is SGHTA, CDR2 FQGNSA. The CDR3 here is CASSFIRGYEQYF. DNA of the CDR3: TGTGCCAGCAGCTTCATCAGGGGCTACGAGCAGTACTTC.

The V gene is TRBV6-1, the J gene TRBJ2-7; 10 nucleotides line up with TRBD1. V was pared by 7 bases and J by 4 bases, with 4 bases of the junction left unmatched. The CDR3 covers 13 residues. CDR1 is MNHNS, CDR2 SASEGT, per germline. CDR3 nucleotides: TGTGCCAGCAAGGGACAGGGGTGGTACGAGCAGTACTTC. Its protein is CASKGQGWYEQYF.

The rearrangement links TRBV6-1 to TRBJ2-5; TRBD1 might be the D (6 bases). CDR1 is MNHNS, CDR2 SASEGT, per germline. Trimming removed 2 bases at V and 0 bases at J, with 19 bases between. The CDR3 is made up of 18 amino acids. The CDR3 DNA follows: TGTGCCAGCAGTGAAATCGCAGGGTCAGGGGAGTACCAAGAGACCCAGTACTTC. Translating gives CASSEIAGSGEYQETQYF.

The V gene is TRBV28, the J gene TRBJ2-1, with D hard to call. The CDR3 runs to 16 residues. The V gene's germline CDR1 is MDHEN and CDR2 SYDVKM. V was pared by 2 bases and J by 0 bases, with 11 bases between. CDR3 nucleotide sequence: TGTGCCAGCAGTTTAGACCCTCAGCGCTCCTACAATGAGCAGTTCTTC. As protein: CASSLDPQRSYNEQFF.

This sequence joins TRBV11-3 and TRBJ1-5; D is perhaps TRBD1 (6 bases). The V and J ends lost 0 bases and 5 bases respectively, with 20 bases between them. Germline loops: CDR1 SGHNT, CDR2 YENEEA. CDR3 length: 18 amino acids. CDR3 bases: TGTGCCAGCAGCTTAGAGGGACAAGGGGAATTTGGGCATCAGCCCCAGCATTTT. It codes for CASSLEGQGEFGHQPQHF.

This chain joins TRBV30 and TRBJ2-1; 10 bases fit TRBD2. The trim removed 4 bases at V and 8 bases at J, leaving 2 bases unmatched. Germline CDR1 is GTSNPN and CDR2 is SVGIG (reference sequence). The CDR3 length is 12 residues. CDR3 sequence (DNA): TGTGCCTGGACTAGCGGGAGAGATGAGCAGTTCTTC. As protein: CAWTSGRDEQFF. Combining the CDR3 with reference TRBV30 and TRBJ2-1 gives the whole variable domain SQTIHQWPATLVQPVGSPLSLECTVEGTSNPNLYWYRQAAGRGLQLLFYSVGIGQISSEVPQNLSASRPQDRQFILSSKKLLLSDSGFYLCAWTSGRDEQFFGPGTRLTVL.

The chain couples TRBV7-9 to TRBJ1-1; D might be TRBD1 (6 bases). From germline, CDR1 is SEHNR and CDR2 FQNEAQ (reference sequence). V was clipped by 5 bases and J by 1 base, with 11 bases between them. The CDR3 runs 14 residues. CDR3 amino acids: CASSRGHANTEAFF. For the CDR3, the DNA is TGTGCCAGCAGCCGGGGACACGCGAACACTGAAGCTTTCTTT.

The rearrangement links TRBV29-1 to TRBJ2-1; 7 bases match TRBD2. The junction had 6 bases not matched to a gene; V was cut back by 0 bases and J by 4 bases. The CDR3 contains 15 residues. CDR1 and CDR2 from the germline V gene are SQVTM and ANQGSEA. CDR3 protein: CSVEDVLAVYNEQFF. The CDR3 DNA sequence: TGCAGCGTTGAAGATGTGCTAGCGGTGTACAATGAGCAGTTCTTC.

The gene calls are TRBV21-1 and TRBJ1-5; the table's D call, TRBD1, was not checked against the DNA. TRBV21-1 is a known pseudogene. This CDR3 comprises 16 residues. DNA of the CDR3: TGTGCCAGCAGCTTTCAAGCCGGGACAGACAATCAGCCCCAGCATTTT. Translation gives CASSFQAGTDNQPQHF.

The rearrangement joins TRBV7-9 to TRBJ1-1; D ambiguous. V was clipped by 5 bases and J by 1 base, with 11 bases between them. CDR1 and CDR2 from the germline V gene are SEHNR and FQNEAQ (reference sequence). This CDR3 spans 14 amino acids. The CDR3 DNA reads TGTGCCAGCAGCCTACTGGAGAGGAACACTGAAGCTTTCTTT. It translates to CASSLLERNTEAFF. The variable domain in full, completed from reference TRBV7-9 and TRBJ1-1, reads DTGVSQNPRHKITKRGQNVTFRCDPISEHNRLYWYRQTLGQGPEFLTYFQNEAQLEKSRLLSDRFSAERPKGSFSTLEIQRTEQGDSAMYLCASSLLERNTEAFFGQGTRLTVV.

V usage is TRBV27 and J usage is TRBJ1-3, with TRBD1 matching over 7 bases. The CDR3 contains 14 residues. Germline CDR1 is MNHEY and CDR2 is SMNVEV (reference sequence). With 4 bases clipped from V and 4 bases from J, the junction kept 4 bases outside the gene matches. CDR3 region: CASSSDRAGNTIYF. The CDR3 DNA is TGTGCCAGCAGTTCCGACAGGGCGGGAAACACCATATATTTT.

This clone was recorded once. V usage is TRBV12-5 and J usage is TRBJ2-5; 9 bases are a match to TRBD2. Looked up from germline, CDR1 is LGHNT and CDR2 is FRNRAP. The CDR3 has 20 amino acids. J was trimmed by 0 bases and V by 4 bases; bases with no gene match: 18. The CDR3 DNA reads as TGTGCTAGTGGTTGGGGAGGAGGGCTAGCGGGGCCGAGGTACCAAGAGACCCAGTACTTC. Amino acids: CASGWGGGLAGPRYQETQYF.

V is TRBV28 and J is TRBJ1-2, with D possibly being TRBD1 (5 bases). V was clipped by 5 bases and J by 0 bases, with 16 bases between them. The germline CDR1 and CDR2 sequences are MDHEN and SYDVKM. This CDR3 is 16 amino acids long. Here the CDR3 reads CASSPTPPGTNYGYTF. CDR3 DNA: TGTGCCAGCAGTCCAACCCCCCCAGGGACTAACTATGGCTACACCTTC.

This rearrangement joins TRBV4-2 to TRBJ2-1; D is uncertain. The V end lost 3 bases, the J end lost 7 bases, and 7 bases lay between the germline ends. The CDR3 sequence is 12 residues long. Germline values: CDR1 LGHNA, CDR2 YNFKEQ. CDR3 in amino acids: CASSHPENEQFF. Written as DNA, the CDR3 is TGTGCCAGCAGCCACCCCGAGAATGAGCAGTTCTTC.

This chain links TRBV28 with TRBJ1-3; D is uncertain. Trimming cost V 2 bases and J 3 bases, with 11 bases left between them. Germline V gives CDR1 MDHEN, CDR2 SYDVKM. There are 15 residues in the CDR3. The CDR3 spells CASSLRPAGGNTIYF. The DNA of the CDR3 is TGTGCCAGCAGTTTAAGGCCGGCGGGTGGAAACACCATATATTTT. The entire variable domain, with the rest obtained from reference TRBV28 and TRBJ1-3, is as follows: DVKVTQSSRYLVKRTGEKVFLECVQDMDHENMFWYRQDPGLGLRLIYFSYDVKMKEKGDIPEGYSVSREKKERFSLILESASTNQTSMYLCASSLRPAGGNTIYFGEGSWLTVV.

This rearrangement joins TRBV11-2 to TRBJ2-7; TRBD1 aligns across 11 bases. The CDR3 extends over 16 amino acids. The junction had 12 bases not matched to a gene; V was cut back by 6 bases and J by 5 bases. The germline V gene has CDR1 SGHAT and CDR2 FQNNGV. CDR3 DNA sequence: TGTGCCAGCAGTTACGGAAGCGGACAGGGGGCGGACGAGCAGTACTTC. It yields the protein CASSYGSGQGADEQYF.

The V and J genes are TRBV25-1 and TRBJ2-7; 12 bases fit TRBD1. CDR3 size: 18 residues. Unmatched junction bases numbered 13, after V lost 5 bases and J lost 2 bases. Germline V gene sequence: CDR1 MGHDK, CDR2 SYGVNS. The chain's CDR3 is CASSSPGQGASWAYEQYF. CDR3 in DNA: TGTGCCAGCAGTTCACCGGGACAGGGGGCCTCTTGGGCCTACGAGCAGTACTTC.

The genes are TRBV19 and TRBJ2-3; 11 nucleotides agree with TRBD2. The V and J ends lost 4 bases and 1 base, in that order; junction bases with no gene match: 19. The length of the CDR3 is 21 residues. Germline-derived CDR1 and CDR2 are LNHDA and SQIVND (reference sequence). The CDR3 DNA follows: TGTGCCAGTAGTAGTCGCCGGAGTAGCGGGAGGGAAGACGCTTGCACAGATACGCAGTATTTT. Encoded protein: CASSSRRSSGREDACTDTQYF.

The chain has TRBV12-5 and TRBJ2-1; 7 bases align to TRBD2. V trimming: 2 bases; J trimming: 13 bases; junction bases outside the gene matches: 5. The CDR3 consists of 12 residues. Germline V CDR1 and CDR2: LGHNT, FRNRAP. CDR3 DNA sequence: TGTGCTAGTGGTTTGCCCAAGCGGGACCAGTTCTTC. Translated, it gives CASGLPKRDQFF.

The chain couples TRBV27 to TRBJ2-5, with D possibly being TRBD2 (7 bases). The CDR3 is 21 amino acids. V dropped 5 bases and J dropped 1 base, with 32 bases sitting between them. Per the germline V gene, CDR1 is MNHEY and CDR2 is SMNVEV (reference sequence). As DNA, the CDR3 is TGTGCCAGCAGTCTCCTCTCGGGGGGCGGAGGAACCAATATGCTCCAAGAGACCCAGTACTTC. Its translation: CASSLLSGGGGTNMLQETQYF.

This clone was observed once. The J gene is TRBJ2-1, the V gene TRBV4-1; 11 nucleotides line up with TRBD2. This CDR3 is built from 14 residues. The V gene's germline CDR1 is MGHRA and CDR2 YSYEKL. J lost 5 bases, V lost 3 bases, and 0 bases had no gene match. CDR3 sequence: CASSQGLADNEQFF. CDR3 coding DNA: TGCGCCAGCAGCCAGGGACTAGCGGACAATGAGCAGTTCTTC.

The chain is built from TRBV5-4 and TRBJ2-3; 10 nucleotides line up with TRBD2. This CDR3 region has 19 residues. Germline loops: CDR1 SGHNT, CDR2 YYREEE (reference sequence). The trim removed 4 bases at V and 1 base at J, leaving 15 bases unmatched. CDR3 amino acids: CASSPLSPAGGPGTDTQYF. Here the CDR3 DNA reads TGTGCCAGCAGCCCTCTTTCCCCAGCGGGAGGGCCCGGCACAGATACGCAGTATTTT.